These T cell receptor beta chains were read from a single sample in a study of blood T cells in healthy people across ages. TCRdb processed the 5' RACE reads anew with MiXCR; each CDR3 protein has one entry. The data show about 900,000 distinct CDR3 sequences, with around 68% seen just once and about 30% held by the top ten. The specimen was blood. Receptors originate from a man under 40 in good health. The CDR3 runs from the conserved cysteine through the conserved F or W. The D gene is left open where the match is weak. Rows give clone size only sometimes, using once, few, many, or a class for an expanded clone.

J: TRBJ2-4
V: TRBV29-1
size: once
D: TRBD1
DNA: TGCAGCGTCTACACAGGGGGCAGAAACATTCAGTACTTC
CDR3: CSVYTGGRNIQYF

J: TRBJ1-6
V: TRBV5-1
size: .
D: .
DNA: TGCGCCAGCAGCGGCAGGACAGAGGGGGATTCACCCCTCCACTTT
CDR3: CASSGRTEGDSPLHF

J: TRBJ2-3
V: TRBV4-2
size: .
D: .
DNA: TGTGCCAGCAGCCAAGAATCTCTGGCGGGGGCGGTAGATACGCAGTATTTT
CDR3: CASSQESLAGAVDTQYF

J: TRBJ2-7
V: TRBV18
size: .
D: .
DNA: TGTGCCAGCTCACCTGTGGCAGGGAATTCCCACGAGCAGTACTTC
CDR3: CASSPVAGNSHEQYF

J: TRBJ2-7
V: TRBV4-2
size: .
D: TRBD1
DNA: TGTGCCAGCAGCCAAGATCGGGGACAGGCGGAGACCTACGAGCAGTACTTC
CDR3: CASSQDRGQAETYEQYF

J: TRBJ2-1
V: TRBV5-1
size: few
D: TRBD2
DNA: TGCGCCAGCAGCTTGGCTACAGCGGGGGGGTTTAAGCTCAATGAGCAGTTCTTC
CDR3: CASSLATAGGFKLNEQFF

J: TRBJ2-3
V: TRBV10-3
size: .
D: TRBD2
DNA: TGTGCCATCAGTGAGGTCGAGCGGGGGGCCAGGGAAGGGGTGTATTTT
CDR3: CAISEVERGAREGVYF

J: TRBJ1-3
V: TRBV20-1
size: .
D: .
DNA: TGCAGTGCTAGGATTTTACAGGGTTCCGGAAACACCATATATTTT
CDR3: CSARILQGSGNTIYF

J: TRBJ2-7
V: TRBV25-1
size: .
D: .
DNA: TGTGCCAGCAGTGAAAGGTTGGGGTCAACCTACGAGCAGTACTTC
CDR3: CASSERLGSTYEQYF

J: TRBJ2-5
V: TRBV7-2
size: few
D: .
DNA: TGTGCCAGCAGCCCCACTTCGGAGACCCAGTACTTC
CDR3: CASSPTSETQYF

J: TRBJ2-6
V: TRBV6-5
size: .
D: .
DNA: TGTGCCAGCAGCCGGCGACAAAGCACAGGGGCCAACGTCCTGACTTTC
CDR3: CASSRRQSTGANVLTF

J: TRBJ2-1
V: TRBV13
size: once
D: TRBD2
DNA: TGTGCCAGCAGCTCATGGACTAGCGGCTCCTACAATGAGCAGTTCTTC
CDR3: CASSSWTSGSYNEQFF

J: TRBJ1-1
V: TRBV28
size: once
D: .
DNA: TGTGCCAGCAGACCGTCAGGGGCATCTGGCACTGAAGCTTTCTTT
CDR3: CASRPSGASGTEAFF

J: TRBJ2-7
V: TRBV6-2/TRBV6-3
size: once
D: TRBD1
DNA: TGTGCCAGCAGTTACGGGGACAGGGAGTACGAGCAGTACTTC
CDR3: CASSYGDREYEQYF

J: TRBJ2-1
V: TRBV10-3
size: few
D: TRBD2
DNA: TGTGCCATCAGGGTAGCGGGGACATCCTACAATGAGCAGTTCTTC
CDR3: CAIRVAGTSYNEQFF

J: TRBJ2-7
V: TRBV28
size: .
D: TRBD1
DNA: TGTGCCAGCAGTATACAGGGGGCGACCAACGAGCAGTACTTC
CDR3: CASSIQGATNEQYF

J: TRBJ2-7
V: TRBV3-1
size: .
D: .
DNA: TGTGCCAGCAGCCAAGGACCGATCTACGAGCAGTACTTC
CDR3: CASSQGPIYEQYF

J: TRBJ1-2
V: TRBV4-3
size: .
D: .
DNA: TGCGCCAGCAGCCGGAGACAGTCCTACTATGGCTACACCTTC
CDR3: CASSRRQSYYGYTF

J: TRBJ2-1
V: TRBV15
size: many
D: .
DNA: TGTGCCACCAGCAGAGGAGGCGGTAGGGGCAATGAGCAGTTCTTC
CDR3: CATSRGGGRGNEQFF

J: TRBJ2-5
V: TRBV20-1
size: .
D: .
DNA: TGCAGTGCGCCTACTAGCTACCAGACCCAGTACTTC
CDR3: CSAPTSYQTQYF